This entry is about one T cell receptor beta chain. Its antigen remains unidentified. The CDR3 length is 12 residues. In germline, CDR1 is SGHTA, CDR2 FQGNSA. V dropped 1 base and J dropped 7 bases, with 7 bases sitting between them. Treatment described: about 20 received Ad26.COV2.S at low or high dose, single or two shots; roughly 5 received placebo; per-sample allocation not given. Vaccine and placebo recipients were sampled on day 63 after the first injection. An Ad26 vector expressing Wuhan-strain SARS-CoV-2 spike served as the vaccine. Sequencing was performed with immunoSEQ multiplex PCR; in TCRdb, only in-frame clones are kept and a portion is missing. Among 410,000 or so clones, over 75% were seen once, and the ten largest hold 9% to 15%. The data are from a study of Ad26.COV2.S vaccination and SARS-CoV-2 variants. General study points: With respect to non-spike TCR breadth, vaccine and placebo recipients were similar. Among vaccine recipients, spike-specific TCR breadth exceeded that of placebo recipients.

The source material was peripheral blood, sampled in a trial of Ad26.COV2.S vaccine versus placebo. J is TRBJ1-2 and V is TRBV7-2; D gene ambiguous. This clonotype originated in a person aged 18-60 years who received the Ad26.COV2.S COVID-19 vaccine or a placebo. As DNA, the CDR3 is TGTGCCAGCAGCTTAGTTTCGGGTGGCTACACCTTC. It yields the protein CASSLVSGGYTF.